The T cell receptor (beta chain) described here comes from a study of cytomegalovirus exposure and HLA in healthy donors. CDR1 SEHNR and CDR2 FQNEAQ come from the germline V gene (reference sequence). The CDR3 has 16 residues. V dropped 0 bases and J dropped 4; count of bases not matched to a gene: 4. 13 Jbeta primers and 60 Vbeta primers were used for the PCR. Assay: immunoSEQ multiplex PCR; the TCRdb copy retains only in-frame clones and omits some. The sample has over 65,000 clones; 65% to 70% are singletons. This sequence joins TRBV7-9 and TRBJ2-2, with 8 bases matching TRBD1. Sequencing used PBMCs. The origin of this receptor is a woman between 50 and 59 years old in good health and CMV-seropositive. The CDR3, as DNA: TGTGCCAGCAGCTTAGCGTATGGACAGGGCACCGGGGAGCTGTTTTTT. Encoded protein: CASSLAYGQGTGELFF.